These 12 T cell receptor beta chains were sequenced from one sample in a study of CD8 T cells in ankylosing spondylitis. Broader study findings: There was a TCR beta motif, made of several highly homologous variants, that appeared characteristic of ankylosing spondylitis blood.

TCRdb itself ran the 5' RACE reads through MiXCR, one entry per CDR3 protein. The profile shows around 890,000 distinct CDR3 sequences, 12% of them singletons. Their antigen targets remain unknown. The sample consisted of blood, either unsorted or a sorted T cell fraction (not recorded which). These receptors came from a male donor with ankylosing spondylitis.

V is TRBV3-1 and J is TRBJ2-7; tentative D call: TRBD2 (6 bases). The CDR3 sequence is 14 residues long. Germline assignment: CDR1 LGHDT and CDR2 YNNKEL (reference sequence). Trimming pared 3 bases from V and 6 bases from J, leaving 15 bases between. DNA of the CDR3: TGTGCCAGCAGCCATGGGGACTGGGGACGCGAGCAGTACTTC. Its translation: CASSHGDWGREQYF.

This clonotype was seen many times. V is TRBV7-2 and J is TRBJ2-3; a weak D match, TRBD2 (5 bases). The CDR3 spans 14 residues. Germline assignment: CDR1 SGHTA and CDR2 FQGNSA. Deletions cut 5 bases from V and 4 bases from J, with 13 bases between. The CDR3 DNA follows: TGTGCCAGCAGCCTTTTAGCGCTCCCAGATACGCAGTATTTT. Translated, it gives CASSLLALPDTQYF.

The V and J genes are TRBV4-3 and TRBJ1-2; no firm D call. V lost 0 bases and J 5 bases, leaving 10 bases between the germline ends. The CDR3 consists of 14 residues. Germline V CDR1 and CDR2: LGHNA, YSLEER. The CDR3 DNA sequence: TGCGCCAGCAGCCAAGAGGAACGGCTGTATGGCTACACCTTC. Protein sequence: CASSQEERLYGYTF.

The rearrangement joins TRBV5-8 to TRBJ2-3; no definite D call. V dropped 4 bases and J dropped 0 bases, with 18 bases sitting between them. CDR1 is SGHTS and CDR2 is YDEGEE in the germline V gene. This CDR3 region has 17 residues. CDR3 nucleotides: TGTGCCAGCAGCCTGACCAGTACCTCATTTAGCACAGATACGCAGTATTTT. Encoded protein: CASSLTSTSFSTDTQYF.

In this sample, this clonotype turned up a few times. The chain joins TRBV18 to TRBJ1-1, with a weak D call TRBD1 (6 bases). The CDR3 length is 15 residues. V was shortened by 0 bases and J by 7 bases, with 15 bases between the two germline ends. Germline CDR1 reads KGHSH; CDR2 reads LQKENI. CDR3 in amino acids: CASSPPSGTGSEAFF. DNA for the CDR3: TGTGCCAGCTCACCACCGTCAGGCACAGGGAGTGAAGCTTTCTTT.

This clonotype was seen many times. The V and J genes are TRBV20-1 and TRBJ1-1; 7 nucleotides line up with TRBD1. Germline loops: CDR1 DFQATT, CDR2 SNEGSKA (reference sequence). The V and J ends lost 2 bases and 4 bases, in that order; junction bases with no gene match: 4. This CDR3 spans 13 amino acids. CDR3 in amino acids: CSARNTGATEAFF. DNA of the CDR3: TGCAGTGCTAGAAACACAGGGGCCACTGAAGCTTTCTTT.

This clonotype was seen only a few times. This chain links TRBV6-5 with TRBJ1-4; no definite D call. V was trimmed by 0 bases and J by 5 bases, leaving 7 bases between them. CDR1 is MNHEY and CDR2 is SVGAGI in the germline V gene. This CDR3 has 14 amino acids. CDR3 amino acids: CASSYSGGNEKLFF. DNA of the CDR3: TGTGCCAGCAGTTACTCGGGTGGGAATGAAAAACTGTTTTTT.

This clonotype was detected only a few times. V usage is TRBV4-2 and J usage is TRBJ1-5, with 8 bases matching TRBD1. V lost 3 bases to trimming and J lost 4 bases; unmatched junction nucleotides: 8. Germline loops: CDR1 LGHNA, CDR2 YNFKEQ. CDR3 length: 16 amino acids. DNA for the CDR3: TGTGCCAGCAGCCAGGCGGGGACAGGCCTAAATCAGCCCCAGCATTTT. Its protein product is CASSQAGTGLNQPQHF.

This chain connects TRBV20-1 to TRBJ2-1; D ambiguous. V was shortened by 0 bases and J by 4 bases, with 7 bases between the two germline ends. Germline CDR1 DFQATT, CDR2 SNEGSKA (reference sequence). The CDR3 contains 13 residues. The CDR3 DNA sequence: TGCAGTGCTAGAGAGAGTGTATACAATGAGCAGTTCTTC. This codes for CSARESVYNEQFF.

V gene TRBV4-2 combines with J gene TRBJ1-1; no clear D gene. With 0 bases removed from V and 4 bases from J, the gap between germline ends came to 12 bases. The CDR3 extends over 15 amino acids. Germline V gene sequence: CDR1 LGHNA, CDR2 YNFKEQ. CDR3 amino acids: CASSQEAGRGTEAFF. The CDR3 bases are TGTGCCAGCAGCCAAGAAGCCGGTCGCGGCACTGAAGCTTTCTTT.

This clonotype has a handful of counts. This chain joins TRBV6-1 and TRBJ1-2; D perhaps matches TRBD1 (6 bases). V dropped 3 bases and J dropped 8 bases, with 13 bases sitting between them. The CDR3 extends over 13 amino acids. Germline CDR1 is MNHNS and CDR2 is SASEGT. The DNA for the CDR3 is TGTGCCAGCAGTGACCAACAGGGCGGCGGCTACACCTTC. It yields the protein CASSDQQGGGYTF.

This rearrangement joins TRBV20-1 to TRBJ2-5, with D unresolved. The germline V gene encodes CDR1 DFQATT and CDR2 SNEGSKA (reference sequence). The CDR3 sequence is 13 residues long. With 2 bases removed from V and 1 base from J, the gap between germline ends came to 8 bases. The CDR3 protein is CSARLPLQETQYF. In DNA form, the CDR3 reads TGCAGTGCTAGACTCCCCCTCCAAGAGACCCAGTACTTC.